The clone carrying this T cell receptor (beta chain) was counted at least ten times. The target antigen is unknown. Each CDR3 protein gets one entry after TCRdb re-called the reads with MiXCR. The table lists about 450,000 distinct CDR3 sequences, roughly 30% of them singletons. Trimming cost V 3 bases and J 0 bases, with 8 bases left between them. CDR1 is MDHEN and CDR2 is SYDVKM in the germline V gene. This CDR3 has 14 amino acids. The data originate from a study of T cell repertoires in cytomegalovirus infection. On the study more broadly: Signatures in public TCR beta sequences pointed to both CMV infection and matching HLA type. Findings of the study overall: HLA-C-restricted, CMV-specific TCR beta clonotypes were dominant ex vivo. The cumulative frequency of public TCR beta families identified carriers of CMV plus the relevant HLA.

The source is a human donor in good health (CMV status not recorded). Some clones in this sample may be carry-over from other donors' samples. Sequenced material: PBMCs. This sequence joins TRBV28 and TRBJ1-1; D is undetermined. The CDR3, as DNA: TGTGCCAGCAGTTTGCCAGATCTGAACACTGAAGCTTTCTTT. This codes for CASSLPDLNTEAFF. Full variable domain (outside the CDR3, taken from reference TRBV28 and TRBJ1-1): DVKVTQSSRYLVKRTGEKVFLECVQDMDHENMFWYRQDPGLGLRLIYFSYDVKMKEKGDIPEGYSVSREKKERFSLILESASTNQTSMYLCASSLPDLNTEAFFGQGTRLTVV.